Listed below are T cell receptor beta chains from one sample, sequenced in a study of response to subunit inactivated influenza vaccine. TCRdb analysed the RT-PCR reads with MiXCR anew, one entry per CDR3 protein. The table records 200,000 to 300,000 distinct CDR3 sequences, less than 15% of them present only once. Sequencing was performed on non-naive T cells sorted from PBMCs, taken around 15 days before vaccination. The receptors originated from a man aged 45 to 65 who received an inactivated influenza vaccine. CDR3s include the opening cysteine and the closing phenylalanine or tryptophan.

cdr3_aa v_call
CASGEPGRETQYF TRBV25-1
CASSYSTGGTEQFF TRBV6-2/TRBV6-3
CASSLLAGWTTGELFF TRBV27
CASRDKGRTAPTSYEQYF TRBV21-1
CASSDRGIQPQHF TRBV27
CASSLRSGAGADTQYF TRBV7-2
CASSLLRGDTEAFF TRBV3-1
CASSFSSRTGELFF TRBV12-3/TRBV12-4
CSARLLGQGAAGTEAFF TRBV20-1
CSVDGLAAYNEQFF TRBV29-1
CASSYGQGADTQYF TRBV12-3/TRBV12-4
CAISPGQRSDTQYF TRBV10-3
CASSWTSGSGNEQFF TRBV7-2
CASSLSGSPLHF TRBV12-3/TRBV12-4
CASSSFGRLGEQYF TRBV7-2
CASSSGLAGGPEQFF TRBV7-2
CASSPKQGYNSPLHF TRBV18
CASSLGGGASDTQYF TRBV5-1
CSALRGRAWEQFF TRBV20-1
CASRGTSGTYEQYF TRBV2
CSVTRGGKETQYF TRBV20-1
CASSLAGQGNQPQHF TRBV5-1
CASSKVCGKNIQYF TRBV21-1
CASSAGTGSNQPQHF TRBV7-8
CATKGGRGQDEQYF TRBV10-3
CASSSGQGLSPLHF TRBV12-3/TRBV12-4
CSARDAGRANTGELFF TRBV20-1
CAITGGKDEAFF TRBV10-3
CASRGLAGDGLRGELFF TRBV28
CASSLDPAGGREQYF TRBV11-2
CASSSVGRSSYNSPLHF TRBV7-2
CASSTGQPKETQYF TRBV7-9
CASSLRGVSATNEKLFF TRBV3-1
CASRDPGGGWGYTGELFF TRBV4-1
CASSRPGSSYNSPLHF TRBV12-3/TRBV12-4
CASSLLGTEGTNQPQHF TRBV27
CASSRNRDSPLHF TRBV5-1
CASSPADRGGNTIYF TRBV4-1
CASSLAGSGPQYF TRBV5-6
CASSSMGQGRTNTGELFF TRBV5-1
CASSPDILNTEAFF TRBV18
CSATPRTSGSYEQYF TRBV20-1
CASSGRYEQYF TRBV12-3/TRBV12-4
CASSWNNEKLFF TRBV5-6